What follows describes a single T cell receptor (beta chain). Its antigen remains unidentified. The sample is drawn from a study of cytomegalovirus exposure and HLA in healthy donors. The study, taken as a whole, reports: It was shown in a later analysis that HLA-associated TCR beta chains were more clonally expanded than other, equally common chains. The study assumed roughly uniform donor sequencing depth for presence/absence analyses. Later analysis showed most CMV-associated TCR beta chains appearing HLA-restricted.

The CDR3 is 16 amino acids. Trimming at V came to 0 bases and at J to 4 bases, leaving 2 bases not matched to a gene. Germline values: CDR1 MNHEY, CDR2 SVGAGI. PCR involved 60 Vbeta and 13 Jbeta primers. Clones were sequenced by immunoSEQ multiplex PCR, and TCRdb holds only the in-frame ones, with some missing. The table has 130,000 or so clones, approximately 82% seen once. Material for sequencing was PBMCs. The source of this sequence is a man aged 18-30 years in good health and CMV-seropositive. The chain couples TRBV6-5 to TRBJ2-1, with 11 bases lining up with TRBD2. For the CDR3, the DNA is TGTGCCAGCAGTTACTCGGGACTAGCGGTATACAATGAGCAGTTCTTC. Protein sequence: CASSYSGLAVYNEQFF.